The 26 T cell receptor beta chains reported below all come from one sample, sequenced in a study of T cell responses to AZD1222 COVID-19 vaccine. Repertoires were generated with immunoSEQ multiplex PCR, while TCRdb's copy carries only in-frame clones and drops some. The top ten hold approximately 10% of the sample, which has some 84,000 clones, roughly nine tenths seen once. The specimen comprised peripheral blood, sampled 28 days after the second AZD1222 dose. These receptors were collected from an adult who received the AZD1222 COVID-19 vaccine.

J is TRBJ1-4 and V is TRBV3-1 (or the pseudogene TRBV3-2); 11 bases map to TRBD1. The junction had 7 bases not matched to a gene; V was cut back by 4 bases and J by 6 bases. The germline V gene has CDR1 LGHDT and CDR2 YNNKEL (reference sequence). This CDR3 is 16 amino acids long. The CDR3 DNA follows: TGTGCCAGCAGCCGAGGACAGGGGGCGGGTGATGAAAAACTGTTTTTT. It encodes CASSRGQGAGDEKLFF.

DNA of the CDR3: TGCGCCAGCAGCCACGGACTTGCGGGGGGCACTGAAGCTTTCTTT. It specifies CASSHGLAGGTEAFF. The chain is built from TRBV5-1 and TRBJ1-1, with D tentatively TRBD1 (5 bases). The CDR3 is 15 residues long. V lost 4 bases to trimming and J lost 4 bases, with 17 bases between them. The germline V gene encodes CDR1 SGHRS and CDR2 YFSETQ.

This sequence joins TRBV2 and TRBJ2-4, with TRBD2 identical over 8 bases. Losses at the gene ends were 7 bases for V and 6 bases for J; bases not matched to a gene: 11. CDR1 SNHLY and CDR2 FYNNEI come from the germline V gene. CDR3 length: 15 residues. The CDR3 loop reads CASKDWTGGINIQYF. The CDR3 DNA reads as TGTGCCAGCAAGGACTGGACGGGGGGGATAAACATTCAGTACTTC.

J is TRBJ1-1 and V is TRBV30; D gene ambiguous. Germline V gives CDR1 GTSNPN, CDR2 SVGIG (reference sequence). V was trimmed by 1 base and J by 4 bases, leaving 13 bases between them. The CDR3 is 14 amino acids. CDR3 loop: CAWSGIPGGTEAFF. CDR3 DNA: TGTGCCTGGAGTGGCATCCCGGGAGGCACTGAAGCTTTCTTT. Supplemented by reference TRBV30 and TRBJ1-1, the full variable domain reads SQTIHQWPATLVQPVGSPLSLECTVEGTSNPNLYWYRQAAGRGLQLLFYSVGIGQISSEVPQNLSASRPQDRQFILSSKKLLLSDSGFYLCAWSGIPGGTEAFFGQGTRLTVV.

This chain uses TRBV5-1 with TRBJ1-1; D gene ambiguous. Trimming took off 4 bases at V and 5 bases at J, with 12 bases between the two ends. Germline V gene data show CDR1 as SGHRS and CDR2 as YFSETQ. The CDR3 spans 13 residues. CDR3 amino acids: CASSPWSGTEAFF. Here the CDR3 DNA reads TGCGCCAGCAGCCCTTGGAGCGGTACTGAAGCTTTCTTT.

This rearrangement joins TRBV27 to TRBJ1-6; D unresolved. V dropped 3 bases and J dropped 4 bases, with 7 bases sitting between them. The CDR3 spans 14 residues. Germline CDR1 and CDR2: MNHEY and SMNVEV (reference sequence). CDR3 bases: TGTGCCAGCAGTTTTGTGGGATATAATTCACCCCTCCACTTT. Its translation: CASSFVGYNSPLHF.

This chain uses TRBV18 with TRBJ1-1; D call uncertain. V shed 6 bases and J shed 0 bases, with 8 bases lying between them. The CDR3 covers 13 residues. CDR1 and CDR2 (germline): KGHSH, LQKENI. CDR3 sequence (DNA): TGTGCCAGCTCGCTAAGTGTGAACACTGAAGCTTTCTTT. Translating gives CASSLSVNTEAFF.

V usage is TRBV30 and J usage is TRBJ1-2; D uncertain. The CDR3 totals 14 residues. Germline values: CDR1 GTSNPN, CDR2 SVGIG (reference sequence). V was cut by 2 bases and J by 7 bases, with 17 bases left in between. The DNA of the CDR3 is TGTGCCTGGAGTCCTGGTCCCCGGACGTTTGGCTACACCTTC. It encodes CAWSPGPRTFGYTF.

V and J are TRBV2 and TRBJ1-4, with D uncertain. V was cut by 7 bases and J by 6 bases, with 9 bases left in between. Looked up from germline, CDR1 is SNHLY and CDR2 is FYNNEI. This CDR3 is 12 amino acids long. CDR3 amino acids: CASKIIHEKLFF. CDR3 DNA sequence: TGTGCCAGCAAAATTATCCATGAAAAACTGTTTTTT.

The chain links TRBV29-1 to TRBJ2-7, with 7 bases identical to TRBD1. The ends lost 6 bases at V and 3 bases at J; junction bases unmatched: 11. Germline CDR1 and CDR2: SQVTM and ANQGSEA. The CDR3 length is 14 residues. The CDR3 DNA follows: TGCAGCGTAGGGACAGCGACGTGGGTCTACGAGCAGTACTTC. Its protein product is CSVGTATWVYEQYF.

This chain joins TRBV10-3 and TRBJ1-3, with TRBD1 as a possible D gene (6 bases). Germline-derived CDR1 and CDR2 are ENHRY and SYGVKD. CDR3 length: 19 amino acids. Trimming took off 0 bases at V and 0 bases at J, with 18 bases between the two ends. Here the CDR3 DNA reads TGTGCCATCAGTGAGTCGGGCGGGGCGGCGGGACACTCTGGAAACACCATATATTTT. Translation gives CAISESGGAAGHSGNTIYF.

The chain links TRBV18 to TRBJ2-7, with TRBD1 matching 8 bases. The ends lost 3 bases at V and 7 bases at J; junction bases unmatched: 2. Germline-derived CDR1 and CDR2 are KGHSH and LQKENI. CDR3 size: 12 residues. In nucleotides, the CDR3 is TGTGCCAGCTCACCGGACAGGGAGGAGCAGTACTTC. It translates to CASSPDREEQYF.

J is TRBJ1-1 and V is TRBV7-9; 7 bases map to TRBD1. Germline V gene sequence: CDR1 SEHNR, CDR2 FQNEAQ (reference sequence). J lost 4 bases, V lost 5 bases, and 7 bases had no gene match. This CDR3 has 14 amino acids. CDR3 DNA: TGTGCCAGCAGCCTAGGGACAGCGGGCACTGAAGCTTTCTTT. It specifies CASSLGTAGTEAFF.

The chain is built from TRBV7-9 and TRBJ2-2; TRBD2 might be the D (5 bases). The germline V gene has CDR1 SEHNR and CDR2 FQNEAQ (reference sequence). Trimming pared 1 base from V and 5 bases from J, leaving 8 bases between. The CDR3 sequence is 14 residues long. The CDR3 region is CASSLEAGTGELFF. The CDR3 DNA follows: TGTGCCAGCAGCTTAGAGGCGGGTACCGGGGAGCTGTTTTTT.

V usage is TRBV6-5 and J usage is TRBJ1-1, with 7 bases that match TRBD1. V trimming: 8 bases; J trimming: 4 bases; junction bases outside the gene matches: 10. The germline V gene encodes CDR1 MNHEY and CDR2 SVGAGI. This CDR3 comprises 14 residues. CDR3 amino acids: CASSTQGGPTEAFF. The CDR3 DNA reads as TGTGCCAGCTCTACTCAGGGGGGGCCCACTGAAGCTTTCTTT.

The V call is TRBV6-1, the J call TRBJ1-2; 8 nucleotides match TRBD1. V shed 2 bases and J 6 bases; nucleotides not matched to a gene: 5. The CDR3 spans 14 residues. Germline-derived CDR1 and CDR2 are MNHNS and SASEGT. CDR3 coding DNA: TGTGCCAGCAGTGAAAACAGGGGGATGAATGGCTACACCTTC. This gives the protein CASSENRGMNGYTF.

The genes are TRBV7-2 and TRBJ1-2; no reliable D call. The V and J ends lost 2 bases and 8 bases respectively, with 15 bases between them. Germline values: CDR1 SGHTA, CDR2 FQGNSA. The CDR3 has 14 residues. CDR3 protein: CASSLIVLGSGYTF. Here the CDR3 DNA reads TGTGCCAGCAGCTTAATCGTTTTGGGGAGCGGCTACACCTTC.

The rearrangement joins TRBV6-5 to TRBJ2-7; TRBD1 might be the D (5 bases). In germline, CDR1 is MNHEY, CDR2 SVGAGI. Trimming removed 10 bases at V and 6 bases at J, with 13 bases between. The CDR3 totals 11 residues. CDR3 sequence reads: CATQVRVEQYF. As DNA, the CDR3 is TGTGCCACCCAGGTCAGGGTCGAGCAGTACTTC.

This chain connects TRBV7-3 to TRBJ2-3; 10 positions agree with TRBD2. V trimming: 4 bases; J trimming: 7 bases; junction bases outside the gene matches: 2. Germline CDR1 reads SGHTA; CDR2 reads FQGTGA. The CDR3 is 13 residues long. CDR3 DNA: TGTGCCAGCAGCTCAGCGGGGGGGTATACGCAGTATTTT. It encodes CASSSAGGYTQYF.

The gene calls are TRBV5-1 and TRBJ2-7; TRBD2 matches 11 bases. From germline, CDR1 is SGHRS and CDR2 YFSETQ. The V gene end was trimmed by 0 bases and the J gene end by 3 bases; junction bases not matched to a gene: 5. The CDR3 covers 16 residues. The CDR3 loop reads CASSLAPLAGGYEQYF. The CDR3, as DNA: TGCGCCAGCAGCTTGGCCCCTCTAGCGGGGGGCTACGAGCAGTACTTC.

This chain connects TRBV6-5 to TRBJ2-7; D perhaps matches TRBD2 (7 bases). Germline V gives CDR1 MNHEY, CDR2 SVGAGI. This CDR3 is 12 amino acids long. Trimming cost V 2 bases and J 6 bases, with 8 bases left between them. In DNA, the CDR3 is TGTGCCAGCAGTTACGCGGGGGCCGAGCAGTACTTC. Translating it yields CASSYAGAEQYF.

This clone came up a few times. The chain has TRBV6-5 and TRBJ2-7; D is tentatively TRBD1 or TRBD2 (5 bases each). CDR1 and CDR2 from the germline V gene are MNHEY and SVGAGI. The CDR3 is 14 residues long. Trimming cost V 7 bases and J 4 bases, with 17 bases left between them. Here the CDR3 DNA reads TGTGCCAGCATCTCCTGGGGTTGGGGGTACGAGCAGTACTTC. Translation gives CASISWGWGYEQYF.

This sequence joins TRBV27 and TRBJ2-7, with a weak D call TRBD2 (6 bases). V lost 6 bases to trimming and J lost 0 bases, with 15 bases between them. The V gene's germline CDR1 is MNHEY and CDR2 SMNVEV (reference sequence). CDR3 size: 15 residues. CDR3 region: CASSRMRGSSYEQYF. The CDR3 coding sequence is TGTGCCAGCAGCCGGATGCGGGGAAGCTCCTACGAGCAGTACTTC.

This clone has only a few counts. The chain carries TRBV5-1 and TRBJ2-5; D is unresolved. The CDR3 sequence is 13 residues long. V lost 4 bases and J 7 bases, leaving 14 bases between the germline ends. Germline V gene lookup returns CDR1 SGHRS and CDR2 YFSETQ. The CDR3 spells CASSDPGGLTQYF. DNA of the CDR3: TGCGCCAGCAGCGACCCCGGTGGGTTGACCCAGTACTTC.

This clone has a single count. The chain combines TRBV30 with TRBJ1-5; TRBD1 matches at 7 bases. Trimming removed 1 base from V and 1 base from J; junction bases left unmatched: 7. The CDR3 runs to 16 residues. The germline V gene encodes CDR1 GTSNPN and CDR2 SVGIG (reference sequence). CDR3 nucleotide sequence: TGTGCCTGGAGTGGACAGGGAGGTATGAGCAATCAGCCCCAGCATTTT. Protein: CAWSGQGGMSNQPQHF.

This chain links TRBV5-8 with TRBJ2-3, with D unresolved. In germline, CDR1 is SGHTS, CDR2 YDEGEE. CDR3 length: 16 amino acids. V lost 1 base and J 2 bases, leaving 14 bases between the germline ends. The CDR3 protein is CASSLSHSPSTDTQYF. The CDR3 region has the DNA TGTGCCAGCAGCTTGAGTCACAGTCCATCCACAGATACGCAGTATTTT.